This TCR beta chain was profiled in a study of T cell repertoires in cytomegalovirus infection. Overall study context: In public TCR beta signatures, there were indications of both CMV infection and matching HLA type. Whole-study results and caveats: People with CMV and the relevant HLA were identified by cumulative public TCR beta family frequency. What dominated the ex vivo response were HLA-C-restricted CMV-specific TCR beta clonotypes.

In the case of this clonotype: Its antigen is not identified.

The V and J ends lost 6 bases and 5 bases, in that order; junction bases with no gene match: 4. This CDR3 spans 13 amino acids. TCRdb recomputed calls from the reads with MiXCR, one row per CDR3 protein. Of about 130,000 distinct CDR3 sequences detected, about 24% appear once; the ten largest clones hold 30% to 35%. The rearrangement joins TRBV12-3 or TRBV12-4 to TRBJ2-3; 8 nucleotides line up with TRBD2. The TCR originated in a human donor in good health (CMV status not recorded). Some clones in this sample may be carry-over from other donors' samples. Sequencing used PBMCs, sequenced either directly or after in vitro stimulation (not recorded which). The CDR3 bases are TGTGCCAGCAGCGCAAGCGGGGGAGATACGCAGTATTTT. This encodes CASSASGGDTQYF.